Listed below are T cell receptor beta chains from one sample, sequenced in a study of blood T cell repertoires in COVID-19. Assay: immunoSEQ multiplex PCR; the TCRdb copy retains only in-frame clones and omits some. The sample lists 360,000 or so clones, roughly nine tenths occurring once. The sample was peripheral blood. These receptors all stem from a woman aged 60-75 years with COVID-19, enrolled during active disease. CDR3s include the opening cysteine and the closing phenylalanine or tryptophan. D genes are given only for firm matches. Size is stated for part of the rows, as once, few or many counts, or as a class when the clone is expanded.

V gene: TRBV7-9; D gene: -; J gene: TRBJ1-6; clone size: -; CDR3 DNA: TGTGCCAGCAGGACGGACTGGGCGAGCGCACCCCTCCACTTT; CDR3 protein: CASRTDWASAPLHF
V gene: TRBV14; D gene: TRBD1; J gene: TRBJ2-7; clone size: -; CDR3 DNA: TGTGCCAGCAGCCAGAGGGAGAGACAGGGGGGCGAATACGAGCAGTACTTC; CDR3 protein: CASSQRERQGGEYEQYF
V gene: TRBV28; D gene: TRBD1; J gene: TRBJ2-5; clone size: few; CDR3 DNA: TGTGCCCTACAGGGGGCGGGGCGAGAGACCCAGTACTTC; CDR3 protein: CALQGAGRETQYF
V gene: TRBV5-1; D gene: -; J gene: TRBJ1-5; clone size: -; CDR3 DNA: TGCGCCAGCAGCTTGGATGGACAGAAGAATCAGCCCCAGCATTTT; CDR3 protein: CASSLDGQKNQPQHF
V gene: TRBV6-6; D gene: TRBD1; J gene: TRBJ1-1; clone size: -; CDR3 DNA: TGTGCCAGCAGTTCCTATCGACAGGGAAACACTGAAGCTTTCTTT; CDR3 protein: CASSSYRQGNTEAFF
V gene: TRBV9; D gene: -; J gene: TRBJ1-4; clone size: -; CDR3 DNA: TGTGCCAGCAGCCGGTCGAGCGCAACTAATGAAAAACTGTTTTTT; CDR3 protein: CASSRSSATNEKLFF
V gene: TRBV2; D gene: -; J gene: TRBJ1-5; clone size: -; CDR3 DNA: TGTGCCAGCAGTTTGGACGACGGGGACATACATTTT; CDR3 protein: CASSLDDGDIHF
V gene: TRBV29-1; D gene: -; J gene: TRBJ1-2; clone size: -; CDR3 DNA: TGCAGCGTTCCCCTAGCCGGGTTCTTCTATGGCTACACCTTC; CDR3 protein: CSVPLAGFFYGYTF
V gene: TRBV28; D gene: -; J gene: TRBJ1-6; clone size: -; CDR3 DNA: TGTGCCAGCAGTCAGGGGAGCTATAATTCACCCCTCCACTTT; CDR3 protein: CASSQGSYNSPLHF
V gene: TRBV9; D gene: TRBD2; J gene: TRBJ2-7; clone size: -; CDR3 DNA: TGTGCCAGCAGCGTAGGCTGGGGGGGACGGAACTACGAGCAGTACTTC; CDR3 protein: CASSVGWGGRNYEQYF
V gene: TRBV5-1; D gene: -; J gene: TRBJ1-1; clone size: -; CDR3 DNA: TGCGCCAGCAGCTCCCAGGGGAAGAACACTGAAGCTTTCTTT; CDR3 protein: CASSSQGKNTEAFF
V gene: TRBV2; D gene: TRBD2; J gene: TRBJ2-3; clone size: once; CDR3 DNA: TGTGCCAGCAGCCTAGCGGGGGTAGGTGGTACGCAGTATTTT; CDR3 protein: CASSLAGVGGTQYF
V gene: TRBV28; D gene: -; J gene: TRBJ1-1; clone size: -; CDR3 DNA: TGTGCCAGCAGTTCCTTTAGGAACACTGAAGCTTTCTTT; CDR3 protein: CASSSFRNTEAFF
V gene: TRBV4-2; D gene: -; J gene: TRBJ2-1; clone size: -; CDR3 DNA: TGTGCCAGCAGCCAAACGGTACTAGAGCAGTTCTTC; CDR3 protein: CASSQTVLEQFF
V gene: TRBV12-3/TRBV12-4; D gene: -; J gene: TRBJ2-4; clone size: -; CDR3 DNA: TGTGCCAGCAGTTTAGGAGGGCTAAACATTCAGTACTTC; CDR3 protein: CASSLGGLNIQYF
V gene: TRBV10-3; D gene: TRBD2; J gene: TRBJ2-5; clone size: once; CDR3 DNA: TGTGCCACTGCGCCATCAGGGAGGGATAGGGAGACCCAGTACTTC; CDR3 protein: CATAPSGRDRETQYF
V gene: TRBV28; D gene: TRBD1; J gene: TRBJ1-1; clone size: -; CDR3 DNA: TGTGCCAGCAGTTTTTCCACCACCGGGACAGGGGTCCCCCAAGGTAGTTTTTTAACTGAAGCTTTCTTT; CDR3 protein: CASSFSTTGTGVPQGSFLTEAFF
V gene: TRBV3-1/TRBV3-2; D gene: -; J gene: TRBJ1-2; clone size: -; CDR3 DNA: TGTGCCAGCAGCCAAGACAGGGGCACGACCTATGGCTACACCTTC; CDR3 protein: CASSQDRGTTYGYTF
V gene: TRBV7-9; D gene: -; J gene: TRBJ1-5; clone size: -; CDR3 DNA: TGTGCCAGCAGCCCGTCCTGGGACACCCACAATCAGCCCCAGCATTTT; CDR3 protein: CASSPSWDTHNQPQHF
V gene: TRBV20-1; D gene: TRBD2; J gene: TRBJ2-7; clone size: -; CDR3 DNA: TGCAGTGCTAGTGGGGGGGTTGGGCAGTACTTC; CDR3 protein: CSASGGVGQYF
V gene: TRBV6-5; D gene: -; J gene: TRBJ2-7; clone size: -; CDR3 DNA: TGTGCCAGCAGCCAAAAGACTAGATCACCGCCCGAGCAGTACTTC; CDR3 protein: CASSQKTRSPPEQYF
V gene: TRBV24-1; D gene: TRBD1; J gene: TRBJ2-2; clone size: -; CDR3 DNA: TGTGCCACCTCCATTGGACAGGGGGCCACCGGGGAGCTGTTTTTT; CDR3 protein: CATSIGQGATGELFF
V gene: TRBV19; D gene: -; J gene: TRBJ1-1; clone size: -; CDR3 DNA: TGTGCCAGTAGCGGGGGAGGGGCTGAAGCTTTCTTT; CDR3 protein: CASSGGGAEAFF
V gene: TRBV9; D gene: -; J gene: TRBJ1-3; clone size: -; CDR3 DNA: TGTGCCAGCAGCGTAGGGCCGGGGGAGACTAGCTCTGGAAACACCATATATTTT; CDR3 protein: CASSVGPGETSSGNTIYF
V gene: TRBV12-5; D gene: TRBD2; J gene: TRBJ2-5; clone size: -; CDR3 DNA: TGTGCTAGTGGTTTGGTACCGACGACGACTAGCGGGGGGACGTTGAGGGCCCAGTACTTC; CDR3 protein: CASGLVPTTTSGGTLRAQYF
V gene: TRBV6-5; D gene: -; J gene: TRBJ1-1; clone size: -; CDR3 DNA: TGTGCCAGCAGTTACTCGAGGGCAGGTCTCACTGAAGCTTTCTTT; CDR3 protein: CASSYSRAGLTEAFF
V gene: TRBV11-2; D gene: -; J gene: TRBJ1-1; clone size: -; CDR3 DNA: TGTGCCAGCAGCTCTGACATTATGAACACTGAAGCTTTCTTT; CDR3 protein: CASSSDIMNTEAFF
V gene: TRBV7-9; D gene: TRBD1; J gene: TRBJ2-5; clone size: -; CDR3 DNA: TGTGCCAGCAGCACCAGGGACAGAGGAGAGACCCAGTACTTC; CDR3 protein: CASSTRDRGETQYF
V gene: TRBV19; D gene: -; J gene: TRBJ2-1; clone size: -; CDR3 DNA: TGTGCCAGTAGTATAGGGCGACAGTCCAATGAGCAGTTCTTC; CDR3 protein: CASSIGRQSNEQFF
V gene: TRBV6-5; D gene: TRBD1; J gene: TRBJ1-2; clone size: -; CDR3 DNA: TGTGCCAGCAGTCCCCTGACAAGGGGGCCCTATGGCTACACCTTC; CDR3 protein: CASSPLTRGPYGYTF
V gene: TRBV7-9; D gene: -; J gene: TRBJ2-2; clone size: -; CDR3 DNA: TGTGCCAGCAGCTTTATCTTTATCGCCGGGGAGCTGTTTTTT; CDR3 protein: CASSFIFIAGELFF
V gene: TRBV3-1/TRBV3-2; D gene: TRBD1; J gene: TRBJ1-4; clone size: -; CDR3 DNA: TGTGCCAGCAGCCAAATCGGACAGGGGGTTCGTATGTTTTTT; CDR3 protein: CASSQIGQGVRMFF
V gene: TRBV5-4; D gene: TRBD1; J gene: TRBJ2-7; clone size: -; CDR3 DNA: TGTGCCAGCAGCAGGACAGGGGGGGGAATCTCCTACGAGCAGTACTTC; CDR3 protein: CASSRTGGGISYEQYF
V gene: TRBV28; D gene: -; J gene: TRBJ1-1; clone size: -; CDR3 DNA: TGTGCCAGCAGTTTTCAGGGTGAGAGGGCTTTCTTT; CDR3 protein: CASSFQGERAFF
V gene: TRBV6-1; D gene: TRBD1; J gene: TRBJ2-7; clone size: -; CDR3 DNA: TGTGCCAGCAGTGACCGGGACAGGGTGAACGAGCAGTACTTC; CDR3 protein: CASSDRDRVNEQYF
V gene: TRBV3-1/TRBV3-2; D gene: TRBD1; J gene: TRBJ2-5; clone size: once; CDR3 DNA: TGTGCCAGCAGCCAAGGACCGGGACAGCCACAAGAGACCCAGTACTTC; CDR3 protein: CASSQGPGQPQETQYF
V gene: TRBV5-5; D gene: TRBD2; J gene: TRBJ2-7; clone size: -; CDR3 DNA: TGTGCCAGCAGCTTGGCCGGGACTACCCTTACCTACGAGCAGTACTTC; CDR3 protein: CASSLAGTTLTYEQYF
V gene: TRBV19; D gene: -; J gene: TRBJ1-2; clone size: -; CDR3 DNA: TGTGCCAGTAGTGAACAGCATACTAACTATGGCTACACCTTC; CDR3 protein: CASSEQHTNYGYTF